This entry describes one T cell receptor beta chain. The antigen remains unidentified. The data stem from a study of blood T cells in healthy people across ages. Study-level findings and limits: Age brought a roughly linear fall in TCR beta diversity measured per million T cells.

Then a second PCR, running roughly 7 to 11 cycles, was carried out with a sample-barcoded 5' primer and a J-beta primer mix. Via MiXCR, TCRdb re-called the 5' RACE reads, giving one row per CDR3 protein. The sample lists roughly 790,000 distinct CDR3 sequences, 40% to 45% seen once, with around a fifth in the top ten. The authors isolated at least 6.5 million PBMCs per sample. CDR3 size: 16 residues. The germline V gene encodes CDR1 SGHAT and CDR2 FQNNGV. With 3 bases clipped from V and 3 bases from J, the junction kept 10 bases outside the gene matches. This clonotype was sampled from an older woman in good health. Sequencing used blood. The chain is built from TRBV11-2 and TRBJ1-1; TRBD1 matches at 7 bases. CDR3 DNA sequence: TGTGCCAGCAGCTTCGCAGGGGGATTTGATTACACTGAAGCTTTCTTT. Encoded protein: CASSFAGGFDYTEAFF.